The sequence of this T cell receptor (beta chain) was determined in a study of cytomegalovirus exposure and HLA in healthy donors. Study-wide background: Across roughly 400 genotyped donors, about 80% landed in the Caucasian-associated ancestry cluster. General study findings and limits: Researchers counted 164 TCR beta chains as cytomegalovirus-associated. Sequencing depth roughly uniform across donors was assumed in presence/absence analyses.

The CDR3 has 12 amino acids. Germline CDR1 reads MNHNS; CDR2 reads SASEGT. V lost 7 bases and J lost 1, with 4 bases in between. The PCR made use of 60 Vbeta and 13 Jbeta primers. Sequencing used immunoSEQ multiplex PCR; TCRdb keeps in-frame clones, though not all of them. This table has around 170,000 clones, approximately 78% appearing once. Comments on this clone: The antigen remains undetermined.

The sequence was obtained from a young woman in good health and CMV-seronegative. The specimen sequenced was PBMCs. This chain joins TRBV6-1 and TRBJ2-2; D remains unclear. CDR3 protein: CASTQNTGELFF. The CDR3 nucleotides read TGTGCCAGCACCCAGAACACCGGGGAGCTGTTTTTT.